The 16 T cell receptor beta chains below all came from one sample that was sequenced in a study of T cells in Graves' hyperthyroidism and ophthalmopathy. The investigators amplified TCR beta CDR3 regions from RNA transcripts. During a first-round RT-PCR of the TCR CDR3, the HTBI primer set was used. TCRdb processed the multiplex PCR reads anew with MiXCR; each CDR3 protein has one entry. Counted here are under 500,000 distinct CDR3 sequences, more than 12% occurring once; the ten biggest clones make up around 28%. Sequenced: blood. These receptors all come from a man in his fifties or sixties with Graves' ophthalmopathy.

The CDR3 here is CASRLGGSNQPQHF. The CDR3 nucleotides read TGTGCCAGTCGACTGGGGGGGAGTAATCAGCCCCAGCATTTT. The chain combines TRBV19 with TRBJ1-5; tentative D call: TRBD1 (5 bases). V shed 8 bases and J shed 4 bases, with 15 bases lying between them. The CDR3 has 14 residues. From germline, CDR1 is LNHDA and CDR2 SQIVND (reference sequence).

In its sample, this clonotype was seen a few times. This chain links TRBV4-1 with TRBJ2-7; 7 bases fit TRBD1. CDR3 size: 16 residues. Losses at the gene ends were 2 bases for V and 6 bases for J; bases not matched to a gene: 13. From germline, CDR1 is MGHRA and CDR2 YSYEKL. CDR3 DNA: TGCGCCAGCAGCCAAATGGGAGACAGGGTCAACTTCGAGCAGTACTTC. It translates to CASSQMGDRVNFEQYF.

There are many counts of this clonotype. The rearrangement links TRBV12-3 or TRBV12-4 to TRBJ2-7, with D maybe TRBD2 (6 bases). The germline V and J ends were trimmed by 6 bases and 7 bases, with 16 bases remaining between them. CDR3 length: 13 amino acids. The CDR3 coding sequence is TGTGCCAGCAGGGCGACTAGTCTGGGGGAGCAGTACTTC. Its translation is CASRATSLGEQYF.

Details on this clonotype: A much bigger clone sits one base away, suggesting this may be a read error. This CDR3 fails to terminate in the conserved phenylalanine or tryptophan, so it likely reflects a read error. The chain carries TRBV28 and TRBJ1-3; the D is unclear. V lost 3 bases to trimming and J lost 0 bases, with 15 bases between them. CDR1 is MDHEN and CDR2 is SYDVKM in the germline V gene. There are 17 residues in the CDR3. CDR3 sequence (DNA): TGTGCCAGCAGTTTCCCCCAAGTAAGCCACTCTGGAAACACCATATATCTT. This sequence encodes CASSFPQVSHSGNTIYL.

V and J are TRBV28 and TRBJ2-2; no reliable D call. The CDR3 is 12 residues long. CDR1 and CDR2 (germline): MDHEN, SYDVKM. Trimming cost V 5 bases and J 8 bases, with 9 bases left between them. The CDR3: CASSENGGELFF. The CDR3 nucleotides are TGTGCCAGCAGTGAAAACGGGGGGGAGCTGTTTTTT.

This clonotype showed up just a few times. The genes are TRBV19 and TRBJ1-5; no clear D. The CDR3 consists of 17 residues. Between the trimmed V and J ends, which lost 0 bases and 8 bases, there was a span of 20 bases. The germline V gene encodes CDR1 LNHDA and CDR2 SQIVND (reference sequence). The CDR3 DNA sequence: TGTGCCAGTAGTATAGATTCCCGGGGAAGGTCTCGAGAGCCCCAGCATTTT. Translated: CASSIDSRGRSREPQHF.

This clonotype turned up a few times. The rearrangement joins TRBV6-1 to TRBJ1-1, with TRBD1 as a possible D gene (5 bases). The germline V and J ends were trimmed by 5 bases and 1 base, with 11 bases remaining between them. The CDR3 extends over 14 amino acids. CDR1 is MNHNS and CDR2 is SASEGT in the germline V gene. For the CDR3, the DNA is TGTGCCAGCAGTTATCAGGGTACGAACACTGAAGCTTTCTTT. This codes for CASSYQGTNTEAFF.

CDR3 residues: CSVKSGNYEQYF. Here the CDR3 DNA reads TGCAGCGTTAAGTCCGGGAACTACGAGCAGTACTTC. The chain couples TRBV29-1 to TRBJ2-7; possibly TRBD2 for D (5 bases). Trimming took 5 bases from V and 3 from J, leaving 11 bases between them. Germline assignment: CDR1 SQVTM and CDR2 ANQGSEA. This CDR3 region has 12 residues.

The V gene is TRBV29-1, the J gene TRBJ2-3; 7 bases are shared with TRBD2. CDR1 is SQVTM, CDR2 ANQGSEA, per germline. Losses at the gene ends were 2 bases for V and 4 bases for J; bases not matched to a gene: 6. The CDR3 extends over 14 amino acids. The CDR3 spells CSVERGRASDTQYF. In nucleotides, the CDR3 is TGCAGCGTTGAACGGGGGAGGGCCTCAGATACGCAGTATTTT.

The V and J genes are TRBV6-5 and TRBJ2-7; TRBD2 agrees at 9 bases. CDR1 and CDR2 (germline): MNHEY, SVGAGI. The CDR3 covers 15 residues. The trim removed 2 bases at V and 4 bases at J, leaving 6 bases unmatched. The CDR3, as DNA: TGTGCCAGCAGTTACGGTAGCGGGAGTCTGTACGAGCAGTACTTC. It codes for CASSYGSGSLYEQYF.

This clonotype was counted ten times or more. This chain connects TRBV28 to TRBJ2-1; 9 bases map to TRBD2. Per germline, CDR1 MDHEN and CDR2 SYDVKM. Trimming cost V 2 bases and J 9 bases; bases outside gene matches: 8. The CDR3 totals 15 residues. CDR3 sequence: CASSLASGRSGEQFF. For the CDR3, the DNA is TGTGCCAGCAGTTTAGCGAGCGGGAGGTCGGGTGAGCAGTTCTTC.

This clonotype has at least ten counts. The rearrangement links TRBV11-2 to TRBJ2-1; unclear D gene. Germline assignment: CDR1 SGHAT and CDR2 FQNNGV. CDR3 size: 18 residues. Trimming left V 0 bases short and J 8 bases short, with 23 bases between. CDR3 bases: TGTGCCAGCAGCTTAGATGAGGACGGCCAGTACCTCTGGGATGAGCAGTTCTTC. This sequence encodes CASSLDEDGQYLWDEQFF. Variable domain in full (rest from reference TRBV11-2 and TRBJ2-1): EAGVAQSPRYKIIEKRQSVAFWCNPISGHATLYWYQQILGQGPKLLIQFQNNGVVDDSQLPKDRFSAERLKGVDSTLKIQPAKLEDSAVYLCASSLDEDGQYLWDEQFFGPGTRLTVL.

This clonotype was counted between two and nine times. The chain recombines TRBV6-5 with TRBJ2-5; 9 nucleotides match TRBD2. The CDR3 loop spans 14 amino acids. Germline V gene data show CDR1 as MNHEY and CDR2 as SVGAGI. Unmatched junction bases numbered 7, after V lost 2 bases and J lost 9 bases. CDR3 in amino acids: CASSYASGTDPQYF. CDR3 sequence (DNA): TGTGCCAGCAGTTACGCTAGCGGGACCGACCCCCAGTACTTC.

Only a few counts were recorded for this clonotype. The DNA for the CDR3 is TGTGCCAGCAGCCAAGATAGGTACCAGGGGCTATGGTACAATGAGCAGTTCTTC. This sequence encodes CASSQDRYQGLWYNEQFF. The rearrangement joins TRBV4-2 to TRBJ2-1; tentatively, D is TRBD1 (6 bases). The ends were cut back, 0 bases at V and 4 bases at J, with 19 bases in the middle. Germline V gene data show CDR1 as LGHNA and CDR2 as YNFKEQ. The length of the CDR3 is 18 residues.

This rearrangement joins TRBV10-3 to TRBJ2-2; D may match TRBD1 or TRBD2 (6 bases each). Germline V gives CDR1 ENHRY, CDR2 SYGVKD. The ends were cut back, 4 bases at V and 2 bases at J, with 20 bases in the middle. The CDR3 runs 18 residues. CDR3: CAISGGRRGTRNTGELFF. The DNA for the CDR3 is TGTGCCATCAGTGGAGGCAGGAGGGGGACAAGAAACACCGGGGAGCTGTTTTTT.

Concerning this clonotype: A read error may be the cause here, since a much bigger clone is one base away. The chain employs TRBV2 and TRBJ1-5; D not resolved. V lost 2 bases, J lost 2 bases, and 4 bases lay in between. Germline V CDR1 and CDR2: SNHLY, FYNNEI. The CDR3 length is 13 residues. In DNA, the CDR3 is TGTGCCAGCAGTGAAACCGGCAATCAGCCCCAGCATTTT. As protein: CASSETGNQPQHF.